This passage covers 23 T cell receptor beta chains from one sample sequenced in a study of cytomegalovirus exposure and HLA in healthy donors. 13 Jbeta primers and 60 Vbeta primers were used for the PCR. Profiled with immunoSEQ multiplex PCR; TCRdb holds only in-frame clones, not every one. The repertoire holds about 200,000 clones, with under 80% as singletons. Sequencing was carried out using PBMCs. These receptors originate from a girl aged 2-9 years in good health and CMV-seronegative.

The count of this clone is one. The V call is TRBV7-9, the J call TRBJ1-2; a possible D gene is TRBD1 (6 bases). This CDR3 comprises 14 residues. The germline CDR1 and CDR2 sequences are SEHNR and FQNEAQ (reference sequence). Trimming cost V 5 bases and J 1 base, with 11 bases left between them. CDR3 DNA sequence: TGTGCCAGCAGCCGATCGGACAGTAACTATGGCTACACCTTC. Amino acids: CASSRSDSNYGYTF. Supplemented by reference TRBV7-9 and TRBJ1-2, the full variable domain reads DTGVSQNPRHKITKRGQNVTFRCDPISEHNRLYWYRQTLGQGPEFLTYFQNEAQLEKSRLLSDRFSAERPKGSFSTLEIQRTEQGDSAMYLCASSRSDSNYGYTFGSGTRLTVV.

This clone was detected a few times. Its ends do not fully match the called genes, so a read error is possible. The rearrangement uses TRBV7-9 and TRBJ1-4; 7 bases match TRBD1. Germline V gene lookup returns CDR1 SEHNR and CDR2 FQNEAQ (reference sequence). The length of the CDR3 is 15 residues. CDR3 nucleotides: TGTTCCAGCAGCTTATTTGAGGGGGCCTATGAAAAACTGTTTTTT. As protein: CSSSLFEGAYEKLFF.

The table lists this clone with a few counts. The genes are TRBV4-1 and TRBJ1-1, with D perhaps matching TRBD1 (5 bases). The germline V gene encodes CDR1 MGHRA and CDR2 YSYEKL. The CDR3 spans 14 residues. Trimming took 3 bases from V and 1 from J, leaving 9 bases between them. CDR3: CASSHPGGNTEAFF. The CDR3 coding sequence is TGCGCCAGCAGCCATCCCGGGGGGAACACTGAAGCTTTCTTT.

CDR3 in amino acids: CASSSTPQGGQPQHF. The CDR3 DNA reads as TGTGCCAGCAGCTCGACGCCTCAGGGCGGACAGCCCCAGCATTTT. This chain joins TRBV7-9 and TRBJ1-5, with a tentative D call TRBD1 (5 bases). Trimming removed 4 bases at V and 7 bases at J, with 17 bases between. This CDR3 contains 15 residues. CDR1 and CDR2 from the germline V gene are SEHNR and FQNEAQ (reference sequence).

The rearrangement uses TRBV6-5 and TRBJ2-7; no reliable D call. Trimming cost V 3 bases and J 4 bases, with 16 bases left between them. Germline CDR1 and CDR2: MNHEY and SVGAGI. The CDR3 has 15 residues. CDR3 residues: CASSYSYLPSYEQYF. CDR3 DNA sequence: TGTGCCAGCAGTTATTCCTACCTCCCGTCGTACGAGCAGTACTTC.

The chain has TRBV5-4 and TRBJ1-4; D call uncertain. The CDR3 is 15 residues long. Trimming removed 2 bases at V and 5 bases at J, with 13 bases between. Germline-derived CDR1 and CDR2 are SGHNT and YYREEE (reference sequence). The CDR3 here is CASSLKVAGNEKLFF. CDR3 nucleotide sequence: TGTGCCAGCAGCTTAAAAGTGGCGGGGAATGAAAAACTGTTTTTT.

This rearrangement joins TRBV6-1 to TRBJ1-5; D ambiguous. CDR3 length: 14 amino acids. The germline V and J ends were trimmed by 2 bases and 5 bases, with 10 bases remaining between them. CDR1 is MNHNS, CDR2 SASEGT, per germline. The CDR3 nucleotides are TGTGCCAGCAGTGAAATCGACGGGTATCAGCCCCAGCATTTT. It is translated as CASSEIDGYQPQHF.

The V and J genes are TRBV7-9 and TRBJ1-4, with a weak D call TRBD1 (5 bases). The V gene's germline CDR1 is SEHNR and CDR2 FQNEAQ (reference sequence). The CDR3 is 17 residues long. The V end was cut by 0 bases, the J end by 5 bases, with 16 bases between. Here the CDR3 reads CASSLAGSGQGNEKLFF. The CDR3, as DNA: TGTGCCAGCAGCTTAGCAGGGAGCGGGCAGGGAAATGAAAAACTGTTTTTT.

This clone appeared a single time. The chain recombines TRBV18 with TRBJ2-5; D gene ambiguous. V lost 3 bases and J lost 5, with 13 bases in between. Germline values: CDR1 KGHSH, CDR2 LQKENI. The CDR3 runs to 14 residues. The CDR3 protein is CASSPNSRWETQYF. The DNA for the CDR3 is TGTGCCAGCTCACCCAACTCGCGATGGGAGACCCAGTACTTC.

DNA of the CDR3: TGTGCCAGTAGTGGCCTACAGGGACAGGGTAATTCACCCCTCCACTTT. As protein: CASSGLQGQGNSPLHF. The chain links TRBV19 to TRBJ1-6; 9 bases are a match to TRBD1. The CDR3 has 16 residues. J was trimmed by 6 bases and V by 5 bases; bases with no gene match: 8. CDR1 and CDR2 (germline): LNHDA, SQIVND (reference sequence).

V and J are TRBV6-4 and TRBJ2-5, with TRBD1 as a possible D gene (5 bases). The V and J ends lost 6 bases and 5 bases respectively, with 13 bases between them. Germline CDR1 reads MRHNA; CDR2 reads SNTAGT. This CDR3 is 13 amino acids long. Here the CDR3 DNA reads TGTGCCAGCAGGGGCCAGGGTGTGGAGACCCAGTACTTC. Translation gives CASRGQGVETQYF.

The rearrangement links TRBV5-1 to TRBJ2-6; a weak D match, TRBD2 (5 bases). The CDR3 spans 17 residues. V shed 0 bases and J shed 1 base, with 11 bases lying between them. Germline CDR1 and CDR2: SGHRS and YFSETQ. In nucleotides, the CDR3 is TGCGCCAGCAGCTTGGGAGGGTCCGGGTCTGGGGCCAACGTCCTGACTTTC. Protein product: CASSLGGSGSGANVLTF.

This clone came up a few times. The chain recombines TRBV4-1 with TRBJ2-4; D unclear. Trimming removed 0 bases from V and 0 bases from J, with 9 bases in between. This CDR3 region has 16 residues. Germline-derived CDR1 and CDR2 are MGHRA and YSYEKL. The CDR3 here is CASSQELALAKNIQYF. The CDR3 nucleotides are TGCGCCAGCAGCCAAGAGTTGGCTCTAGCCAAAAACATTCAGTACTTC.

The V and J genes are TRBV7-8 and TRBJ2-4, with 9 bases fitting TRBD2. Germline CDR1 SGHVS, CDR2 FQNEAQ. CDR3 size: 17 residues. V was clipped by 5 bases and J by 3 bases; unmatched bases: 11. The DNA for the CDR3 is TGTGCCAGCAGCCAGATAGCGGGAGCGTCGGTCAAAAACATTCAGTACTTC. It yields the protein CASSQIAGASVKNIQYF.

This clone was picked up one time. The chain uses TRBV7-2 and TRBJ2-2; no definite D call. The CDR3 is made up of 16 amino acids. Germline V lookup: CDR1 SGHTA, CDR2 FQGNSA. V lost 2 bases, J lost 2 bases, and 12 bases lay in between. The CDR3, as DNA: TGTGCCAGCAGCTTATCGGTGACTCAAAACACCGGGGAGCTGTTTTTT. Its translation: CASSLSVTQNTGELFF.

V is TRBV7-9 and J is TRBJ1-6; D is possibly TRBD1 (5 bases). Germline values: CDR1 SEHNR, CDR2 FQNEAQ (reference sequence). The CDR3 length is 15 residues. Trimming shortened V by 3 bases and J by 8 bases, and 14 bases separated the two germline ends. The CDR3 DNA reads as TGTGCCAGCAGCTTTGTCGACAGTCCCCATTCACCCCTCCACTTT. This translates into CASSFVDSPHSPLHF.

The chain uses TRBV10-3 and TRBJ2-5; D is possibly TRBD2 (6 bases). The assigned J gene may be wrong: the sequence end matches TRBJ2-7 better. The germline CDR1 and CDR2 sequences are ENHRY and SYGVKD. The CDR3 extends over 15 amino acids. The CDR3 reads CAISEPTGAQDEQYF. CDR3 in DNA: TGTGCCATCAGTGAGCCAACGGGAGCTCAGGACGAGCAGTACTTC.

This chain links TRBV27 with TRBJ2-7; 8 nucleotides match TRBD1. The length of the CDR3 is 15 residues. Trimming cost V 6 bases and J 0 bases; bases outside gene matches: 7. CDR1 is MNHEY and CDR2 is SMNVEV in the germline V gene (reference sequence). CDR3 residues: CASRGTGSSSYEQYF. The CDR3 nucleotides are TGTGCCAGCAGGGGGACAGGATCAAGCTCCTACGAGCAGTACTTC.

J is TRBJ2-2 and V is TRBV7-8; 10 positions match TRBD2. J lost 7 bases, V lost 1 base, and 6 bases had no gene match. The CDR3 consists of 16 residues. The germline CDR1 and CDR2 sequences are SGHVS and FQNEAQ. This chain's CDR3 is CASSLGLAGEGGELFF. The CDR3 DNA follows: TGTGCCAGCAGCTTAGGCCTAGCGGGAGAGGGCGGGGAGCTGTTTTTT.

This chain uses TRBV6-5 with TRBJ2-7; D gene uncertain. Trimming stripped 2 bases from V and 3 bases from J, with 14 bases between. The CDR3 covers 15 residues. The germline gives CDR1 MNHEY, CDR2 SVGAGI. CDR3 region: CASSYRLPPNYEQYF. As DNA, the CDR3 is TGTGCCAGCAGTTACCGTCTACCCCCCAACTACGAGCAGTACTTC.

The V call is TRBV6-5, the J call TRBJ1-5, with a possible D match to TRBD1 (6 bases). This CDR3 is 14 amino acids long. Trimming shortened V by 6 bases and J by 7 bases, and 16 bases separated the two germline ends. The V gene's germline CDR1 is MNHEY and CDR2 SVGAGI. CDR3 protein: CASRPPGEQQPQHF. The CDR3 DNA follows: TGTGCCAGCAGGCCGCCAGGGGAGCAACAGCCCCAGCATTTT.

This chain uses TRBV4-1 with TRBJ2-1; D is uncertain. The V gene lost 4 bases and the J gene lost 7 bases, with 14 bases spanning the gap. The V gene's germline CDR1 is MGHRA and CDR2 YSYEKL. The CDR3 is 14 amino acids. The CDR3: CASSPSYARNEQFF. The CDR3 nucleotides are TGCGCCAGCAGCCCATCCTATGCGCGGAATGAGCAGTTCTTC.

CDR3 sequence (DNA): TGTGCCAGCAGCAAGGGGCGGGACTTCACAGATACGCAGTATTTT. As protein: CASSKGRDFTDTQYF. V and J are TRBV7-8 and TRBJ2-3, with a weak D call TRBD2 (6 bases). This CDR3 contains 15 residues. Germline V lookup: CDR1 SGHVS, CDR2 FQNEAQ. Trimming removed 5 bases at V and 2 bases at J, with 14 bases between.